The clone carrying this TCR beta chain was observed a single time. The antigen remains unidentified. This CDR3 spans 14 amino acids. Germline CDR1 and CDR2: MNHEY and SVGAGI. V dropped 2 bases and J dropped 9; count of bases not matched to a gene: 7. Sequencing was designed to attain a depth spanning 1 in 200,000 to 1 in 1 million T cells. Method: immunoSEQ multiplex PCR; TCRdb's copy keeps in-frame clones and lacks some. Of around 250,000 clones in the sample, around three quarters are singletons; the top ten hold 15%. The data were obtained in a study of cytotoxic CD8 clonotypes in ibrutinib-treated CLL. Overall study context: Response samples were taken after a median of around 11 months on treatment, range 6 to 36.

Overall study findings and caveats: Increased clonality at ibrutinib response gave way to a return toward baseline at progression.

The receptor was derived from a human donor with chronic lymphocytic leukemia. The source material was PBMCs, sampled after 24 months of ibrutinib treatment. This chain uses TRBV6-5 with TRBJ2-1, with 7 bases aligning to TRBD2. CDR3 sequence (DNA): TGTGCCAGCAGTTACGGGGGGACTACCATTGAGCAGTTCTTC. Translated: CASSYGGTTIEQFF.